This entry lists 9 T cell receptor beta chains sequenced from one sample in a study of type 1 regulatory T cells. TCRdb redid the calling of the reads with MiXCR, one entry per CDR3 protein. The table records about 68,000 distinct CDR3 sequences, about 69% of them present only once. Antigens for these TCRs are unknown. The source material was cultured T cells, either the whole culture or a sorted T cell fraction (not recorded which). This sample's subset: Tr1-enriched cell product generated in vitro against host alloantigens. Receptor source: a human donor in good health.

Of note for this clonotype: A read error is likely, as this CDR3 ends without the conserved phenylalanine or tryptophan. The DNA is omitted, as the CDR3 cannot be located on it reliably, and the CDR3 follows TCRdb's listing. The V gene is TRBV2, the J gene TRBJ2-1; TRBD1, the D gene given by the table, was not confirmed from the DNA. The CDR3 length equals 12 residues, ends included. CDR1 and CDR2 (germline): SNHLY, FYNNEI. CDR3 residues: CASSEALGQGLL.

V gene TRBV20-1 combines with J gene TRBJ2-3; 8 bases match TRBD1. Trimming at V came to 3 bases and at J to 0 bases, leaving 8 bases not matched to a gene. The germline gives CDR1 DFQATT, CDR2 SNEGSKA (reference sequence). This CDR3 has 16 amino acids. This CDR3 is CSARGTGLASTDTQYF. CDR3 sequence (DNA): TGCAGTGCTAGGGGGACAGGCCTCGCCAGCACAGATACGCAGTATTTT.

The chain is built from TRBV19 and TRBJ2-3; D is possibly TRBD2 (6 bases). The germline V gene encodes CDR1 LNHDA and CDR2 SQIVND (reference sequence). V shed 0 bases and J shed 0 bases, with 19 bases lying between them. The CDR3 runs 19 residues. For the CDR3, the DNA is TGTGCCAGTAGTATAGATTTTCGACCCGGGAGCCCTAGCACAGATACGCAGTATTTT. It encodes CASSIDFRPGSPSTDTQYF. The full variable domain, rest sourced from reference TRBV19 and TRBJ2-3, is DGGITQSPKYLFRKEGQNVTLSCEQNLNHDAMYWYRQDPGQGLRLIYYSQIVNDFQKGDIAEGYSVSREKKESFPLTVTSAQKNPTAFYLCASSIDFRPGSPSTDTQYFGPGTRLTVL.

This clonotype was picked up a small number of times. This chain connects TRBV20-1 to TRBJ2-5; D uncertain. The V end lost 2 bases, the J end lost 0 bases, and 7 bases lay between the germline ends. The CDR3 covers 13 residues. Germline lookup yields CDR1 DFQATT and CDR2 SNEGSKA (reference sequence). The chain's CDR3 is CSARWPNQETQYF. The DNA for the CDR3 is TGCAGTGCTAGATGGCCGAACCAAGAGACCCAGTACTTC.

The chain uses TRBV20-1 and TRBJ2-1; D call uncertain. The germline CDR1 and CDR2 sequences are DFQATT and SNEGSKA (reference sequence). CDR3 length: 12 amino acids. With 1 base removed from V and 10 bases from J, the gap between germline ends came to 11 bases. CDR3 amino acids: CSARGSTSEQFF. The DNA of the CDR3 is TGCAGTGCTAGAGGAAGCACGTCGGAGCAGTTCTTC.

V and J are TRBV20-1 and TRBJ2-1, with 9 nucleotides matching TRBD2. J gave up 6 bases and V 1 base, and 4 bases lay outside the gene matches. Germline CDR1 and CDR2: DFQATT and SNEGSKA (reference sequence). The length of the CDR3 is 14 residues. CDR3 in DNA: TGCAGTGCTAGAGCTAGCGGGATAATCAATGAGCAGTTCTTC. Amino acid sequence: CSARASGIINEQFF.

On this clonotype itself: The junction and the germline gene differ at one end; a read error may be behind it. Written as DNA, the CDR3 is TGTGCCAGCAGTGAAACTAGCAGCATAGATACGCAGTATTTT. It yields the protein CASSETSSIDTQYF. The gene calls are TRBV2 and TRBJ2-3, with D tentatively TRBD2 (6 bases). The CDR3 has 14 amino acids. Looked up from germline, CDR1 is SNHLY and CDR2 is FYNNEI.

The chain uses TRBV19 and TRBJ2-7, with 8 positions matching TRBD1. Germline CDR1 and CDR2: LNHDA and SQIVND (reference sequence). Trimming took 7 bases from V and 5 from J; bases not matched to a gene: 7. The CDR3 is made up of 13 amino acids. In DNA form, the CDR3 reads TGTGCCAGTACCCACAGGGGGGCGGACGAGCAGTACTTC. Translating it yields CASTHRGADEQYF.

The chain has TRBV3-1 and TRBJ2-4, with D perhaps TRBD1 (6 bases). CDR1 is LGHDT and CDR2 is YNNKEL in the germline V gene (reference sequence). This CDR3 is 13 amino acids long. Between the trimmed V and J ends, which lost 1 base and 9 bases, there was a span of 10 bases. CDR3 amino acids: CASSQGTDGIQYF. DNA of the CDR3: TGTGCCAGCAGCCAAGGGACAGATGGCATTCAGTACTTC.